This TCR beta chain was sequenced for a study of T cells in Graves' hyperthyroidism and ophthalmopathy. What was amplified from RNA transcripts were TCR beta CDR3 regions. HTBI primers were the set used in a first-round RT-PCR of the TCR CDR3. MiXCR, applied by TCRdb to the multiplex PCR reads, yields one record per CDR3 protein. This sample has 160,000 or so distinct CDR3 sequences, with roughly 9.4% found just once. Germline V gene data show CDR1 as DFQATT and CDR2 as SNEGSKA (reference sequence). The CDR3 is 15 amino acids. V was pared by 0 bases and J by 7 bases, with 9 bases of the junction left unmatched. In this sample, this clonotype turned up a few times.

This TCR was sampled from a woman between 18 and 29 years old with Graves' hyperthyroidism that later progressed to Graves' ophthalmopathy. This chain joins TRBV20-1 and TRBJ2-1, with 7 bases matching TRBD2. Sequences were obtained from blood. CDR3 DNA: TGCAGTGCTAGAGACCCGGACGGGAGGAGAAATGAGCAGTTCTTC. It yields the protein CSARDPDGRRNEQFF.